Listed here are 21 T cell receptor beta chains from one sample, sequenced in a study of blood T cell repertoires in COVID-19 (dated by TCRdb to 2018 to 2020). Receptor libraries were prepared by the immunoSEQ multiplex PCR assay. Held by TCRdb, this immuneACCESS table contains in-frame sequences only and omits some clones. Under half of the omission traces to an unresolved V gene where checked; the cause of the rest is unknown. The sample yields 400,000 to 450,000 clones; roughly 88% were counted once. About 1.5% of the sample is in the top ten clones. Specimen: peripheral blood. Receptors were obtained from a woman in her thirties with active or convalescent COVID-19.

This clone was counted between two and nine times. The same CDR3 also results from other DNA sequences found in this sample. This chain uses TRBV18 with TRBJ1-2; 7 bases align to TRBD1. V dropped 1 base and J dropped 0; count of bases not matched to a gene: 2. The CDR3 extends over 15 amino acids. Germline V gene lookup returns CDR1 KGHSH and CDR2 LQKENI. CDR3 bases: TGTGCCAGCTCACCACGTACAGGGGCTAACTATGGCTACACCTTC. Amino acids: CASSPRTGANYGYTF.

The chain uses TRBV5-1 and TRBJ1-1; the D is unclear. From germline, CDR1 is SGHRS and CDR2 YFSETQ. V dropped 0 bases and J dropped 4 bases, with 10 bases sitting between them. The CDR3 is 14 residues long. The DNA of the CDR3 is TGCGCCAGCAGCTTGGAGTACGAGGGCACTGAAGCTTTCTTT. Encoded protein: CASSLEYEGTEAFF.

The chain has TRBV5-5 and TRBJ1-6; TRBD1 agrees at 7 bases. CDR3 size: 16 residues. Germline-derived CDR1 and CDR2 are SGHKS and YYEKEE (reference sequence). With 0 bases clipped from V and 7 bases from J, the junction kept 7 bases outside the gene matches. The CDR3 region is CASSLAPTGFNSPLHF. The CDR3 DNA follows: TGTGCCAGCAGCTTGGCCCCGACAGGGTTCAATTCACCCCTCCACTTT.

The chain combines TRBV4-1 with TRBJ1-1; no clear D gene. Trimming removed 3 bases from V and 5 bases from J, with 19 bases in between. The CDR3 runs 16 residues. Per the germline V gene, CDR1 is MGHRA and CDR2 is YSYEKL. The CDR3 nucleotides read TGCGCCAGCAGCCATAGCCCATTAAGCGGGTGGACTGAAGCTTTCTTT. It is translated as CASSHSPLSGWTEAFF.

This rearrangement joins TRBV4-1 to TRBJ1-1; D is ambiguous. Trimming took 4 bases from V and 3 from J, leaving 9 bases between them. The CDR3 contains 13 residues. Germline V gene data show CDR1 as MGHRA and CDR2 as YSYEKL. CDR3 sequence (DNA): TGCGCCAGCAGCCTGACTCGGGACACTGAAGCTTTCTTT. Protein sequence: CASSLTRDTEAFF.

This chain links TRBV19 with TRBJ2-1; 9 bases line up with TRBD2. Trimming took 8 bases from V and 0 from J; bases not matched to a gene: 5. From germline, CDR1 is LNHDA and CDR2 SQIVND (reference sequence). The CDR3 consists of 15 residues. The CDR3 DNA follows: TGTGCCAGTGGGGGTAGCGGGAGCTCCTACAATGAGCAGTTCTTC. Its translation is CASGGSGSSYNEQFF.

This clone showed up just once. The chain combines TRBV7-6 with TRBJ1-1; 9 nucleotides align to TRBD1. V lost 5 bases, J lost 0 bases, and 4 bases stayed unmatched. CDR1 and CDR2 (germline): SGHVS, FNYEAQ. The CDR3 totals 15 residues. The CDR3 is CASSPRQGVNTEAFF. The CDR3 bases are TGTGCCAGCAGCCCCAGACAGGGGGTGAACACTGAAGCTTTCTTT.

J is TRBJ2-1 and V is TRBV13; D unclear. Germline V gene sequence: CDR1 PRHDT, CDR2 FYEKMQ (reference sequence). Trimming took 3 bases from V and 7 from J, leaving 16 bases between them. The CDR3 has 15 residues. CDR3 protein: CASSFPGTSVNEQFF. The DNA for the CDR3 is TGTGCCAGCAGCTTCCCAGGTACTTCCGTGAATGAGCAGTTCTTC.

This clone was seen only once. The rearrangement uses TRBV7-9 and TRBJ2-3; 7 positions match TRBD2. Germline-derived CDR1 and CDR2 are SEHNR and FQNEAQ (reference sequence). This CDR3 has 15 residues. Losses at the gene ends were 1 base for V and 5 bases for J; bases not matched to a gene: 6. This CDR3 is CASSLDRLAEDTQYF. CDR3 coding DNA: TGTGCCAGCAGCTTAGATCGGCTAGCGGAAGATACGCAGTATTTT.

This clone was detected a few times. V usage is TRBV4-1 and J usage is TRBJ1-2, with 12 bases that match TRBD1. V shed 1 base and J 4 bases; nucleotides not matched to a gene: 4. The CDR3 is made up of 16 amino acids. Germline values: CDR1 MGHRA, CDR2 YSYEKL. The CDR3 nucleotides read TGCGCCAGCAGCCAAGGGGCGGGACAGGGGGCCTATGGCTACACCTTC. It yields the protein CASSQGAGQGAYGYTF.

This chain links TRBV10-1 with TRBJ1-2; D ambiguous. The CDR3 loop spans 13 amino acids. Trimming stripped 2 bases from V and 5 bases from J, with 9 bases between. Germline V gene lookup returns CDR1 WNHNN and CDR2 SYGVQD (reference sequence). CDR3 in DNA: TGCGCCAGCAGTGAGAAGAGGGAGTATGGCTACACCTTC. Its protein is CASSEKREYGYTF.

CDR3 nucleotides: TGTGCCAGCTGGGGTACGGCAGGGTTTGGGCCTAACTATGGCTACACCTTC. This translates into CASWGTAGFGPNYGYTF. The chain uses TRBV25-1 and TRBJ1-2; possible D gene TRBD1, 5 bases. The CDR3 runs 17 residues. Per the germline V gene, CDR1 is MGHDK and CDR2 is SYGVNS. V lost 8 bases and J 0 bases, leaving 22 bases between the germline ends.

This clone came up a few times. The V and J genes are TRBV5-4 and TRBJ1-5, with 8 bases lining up with TRBD1. The CDR3 totals 16 residues. Trimming cost V 6 bases and J 1 base; bases outside gene matches: 9. Germline CDR1 and CDR2: SGHNT and YYREEE (reference sequence). The CDR3 spells CASINRGRGSNQPQHF. The CDR3 nucleotides read TGTGCCAGCATCAACAGGGGGAGGGGGAGCAATCAGCCCCAGCATTTT.

The CDR3 sequence: CASNKLAGNTDTQYF. The CDR3 region has the DNA TGTGCCAGCAATAAACTAGCGGGGAACACAGATACGCAGTATTTT. This sequence joins TRBV6-5 and TRBJ2-3, with 10 bases fitting TRBD2. Germline CDR1 is MNHEY and CDR2 is SVGAGI. V lost 7 bases, J lost 2 bases, and 6 bases stayed unmatched. The CDR3 extends over 15 amino acids.

This clone was seen once. The chain has TRBV4-2 and TRBJ1-2, with 9 positions matching TRBD1. This CDR3 contains 14 residues. Germline V lookup: CDR1 LGHNA, CDR2 YNFKEQ. J lost 6 bases, V lost 3 bases, and 5 bases had no gene match. CDR3 sequence (DNA): TGTGCCAGCAGCCAGGAGGGACAGGGTCATGGCTACACCTTC. Translating it yields CASSQEGQGHGYTF.

The chain joins TRBV2 to TRBJ2-1, with TRBD1 identical over 9 bases. After removal of 5 bases from V and 6 bases from J, the junction contained 8 bases not matched to a gene. CDR3 length: 15 amino acids. CDR1 and CDR2 (germline): SNHLY, FYNNEI. CDR3 loop: CASSPGTGLVNEQFF. The DNA for the CDR3 is TGTGCCAGCAGTCCCGGGACAGGGCTAGTCAATGAGCAGTTCTTC. The entire variable domain, with the rest obtained from reference TRBV2 and TRBJ2-1, is as follows: EPEVTQTPSHQVTQMGQEVILRCVPISNHLYFYWYRQILGQKVEFLVSFYNNEISEKSEIFDDQFSVERPDGSNFTLKIRSTKLEDSAMYFCASSPGTGLVNEQFFGPGTRLTVL.

The chain joins TRBV4-2 to TRBJ2-7, with TRBD2 identical over 7 bases. Germline CDR1 and CDR2: LGHNA and YNFKEQ. The CDR3 is 15 amino acids. The V segment lost 1 base and the J segment 0 bases; nucleotides outside the gene matches: 3. CDR3 nucleotides: TGTGCCAGCAGCCAAGGGGGCGGGAGCTCCTACGAGCAGTACTTC. Translating it yields CASSQGGGSSYEQYF.

V and J are TRBV7-7 and TRBJ2-1; 8 bases are a match to TRBD1. The trim removed 6 bases at V and 4 bases at J, leaving 8 bases unmatched. In germline, CDR1 is SSHAT, CDR2 FNYEAQ (reference sequence). The CDR3 spans 15 residues. CDR3 sequence reads: CASSSGQGQYNEQFF. CDR3 sequence (DNA): TGTGCCAGCAGTTCCGGACAGGGACAATACAATGAGCAGTTCTTC.

This clone was found a few times. This sequence joins TRBV4-2 and TRBJ2-1; TRBD2 might be the D (5 bases). Germline CDR1 and CDR2: LGHNA and YNFKEQ. Trimming stripped 0 bases from V and 0 bases from J, with 18 bases between. The CDR3 runs to 19 residues. The chain's CDR3 is CASSQDLSRADSSYNEQFF. The CDR3 bases are TGTGCCAGCAGCCAAGATTTGTCGCGGGCCGATAGCTCCTACAATGAGCAGTTCTTC.

The chain has TRBV15 and TRBJ2-7; D is possibly TRBD1 (6 bases). V was trimmed by 2 bases and J by 3 bases, leaving 11 bases between them. The length of the CDR3 is 14 residues. The V gene's germline CDR1 is LNHNV and CDR2 YYDKDF (reference sequence). Written as DNA, the CDR3 is TGTGCCACCAGCAGACAGGGGCAGGGCTACGAGCAGTACTTC. This sequence encodes CATSRQGQGYEQYF. Variable domain in full (rest from reference TRBV15 and TRBJ2-7): DAMVIQNPRYQVTQFGKPVTLSCSQTLNHNVMYWYQQKSSQAPKLLFHYYDKDFNNEADTPDNFQSRRPNTSFCFLDIRSPGLGDTAMYLCATSRQGQGYEQYFGPGTRLTVT.

The CDR3 DNA is TGTGCCAGCAGTCAGGGGCTCGAAGCTTTCTTT. Protein product: CASSQGLEAFF. The rearrangement joins TRBV6-5 to TRBJ1-1, with D possibly being TRBD1 (6 bases). V was clipped by 5 bases and J by 8 bases, with 9 bases between them. CDR3 length: 11 residues. Germline values: CDR1 MNHEY, CDR2 SVGAGI.